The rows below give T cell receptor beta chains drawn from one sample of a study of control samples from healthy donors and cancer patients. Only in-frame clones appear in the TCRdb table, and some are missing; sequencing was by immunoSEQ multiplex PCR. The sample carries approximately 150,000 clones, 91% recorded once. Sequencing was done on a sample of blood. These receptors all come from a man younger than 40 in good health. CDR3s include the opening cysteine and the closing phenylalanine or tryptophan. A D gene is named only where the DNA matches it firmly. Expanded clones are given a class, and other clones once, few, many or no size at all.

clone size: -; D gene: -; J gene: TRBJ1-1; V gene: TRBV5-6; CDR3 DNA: TGTGCCAGCAGCTTTGGGGGTACAGGTGAAGCTTTCTTT; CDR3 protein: CASSFGGTGEAFF
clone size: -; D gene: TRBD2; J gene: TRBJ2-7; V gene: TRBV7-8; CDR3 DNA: TGTGCCAGCAGCATTAGCGGGGGCGTATTTAGTTACGAGCAGTACTTC; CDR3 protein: CASSISGGVFSYEQYF
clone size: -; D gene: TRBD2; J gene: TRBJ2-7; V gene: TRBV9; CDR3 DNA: TGTGCCAGCAGCGTAGGTCCTAGCGGGGCGGGCGAGCAGTACTTC; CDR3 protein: CASSVGPSGAGEQYF
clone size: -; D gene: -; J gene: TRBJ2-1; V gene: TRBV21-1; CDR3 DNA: TGTGCCAGCAGCACCCCGACAGGGAATACATACAATGAGCAGTTCTTC; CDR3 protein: CASSTPTGNTYNEQFF
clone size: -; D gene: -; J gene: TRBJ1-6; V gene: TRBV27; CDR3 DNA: TGTGCCAGCAGCGATGGGTCCTATAATTCACCCCTCCACTTT; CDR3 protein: CASSDGSYNSPLHF
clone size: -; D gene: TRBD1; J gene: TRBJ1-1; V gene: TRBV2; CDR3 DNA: TGTGCCACCCAAAAGGACAGGGACACTGAAGCTTTCTTT; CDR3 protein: CATQKDRDTEAFF
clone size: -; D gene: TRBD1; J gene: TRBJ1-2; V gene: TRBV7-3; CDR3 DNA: TGTGCCAGCAGCGTCTCAGGGGGCGCAAACTATGGCTACACCTTC; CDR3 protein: CASSVSGGANYGYTF
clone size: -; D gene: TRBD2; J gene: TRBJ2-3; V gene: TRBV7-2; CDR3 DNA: TGTGCCAGCAGCTTAGCTGGTAGCGGGGGGCGGGTAGATACGCAGTATTTT; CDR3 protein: CASSLAGSGGRVDTQYF
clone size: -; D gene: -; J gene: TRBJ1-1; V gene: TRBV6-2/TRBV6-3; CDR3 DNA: TGTGCCAGCAGTTACCCAATGAACACTGAAGCTTTCTTT; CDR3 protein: CASSYPMNTEAFF
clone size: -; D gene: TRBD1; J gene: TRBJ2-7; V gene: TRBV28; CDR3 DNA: TGTGCCAGCAGTTCCGACAGGGTCCTTTACTTC; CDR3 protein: CASSSDRVLYF
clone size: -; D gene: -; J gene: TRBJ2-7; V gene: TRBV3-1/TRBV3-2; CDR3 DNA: TGTGCCAGCAGGCGGGGGCCAAACCACGAGCAGTACTTC; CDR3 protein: CASRRGPNHEQYF
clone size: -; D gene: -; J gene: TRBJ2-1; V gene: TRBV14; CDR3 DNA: TGTGCCAGCAGCCAATTGTCCGGGCCTCACGTACGTTTCTTC; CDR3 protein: CASSQLSGPHVRFF
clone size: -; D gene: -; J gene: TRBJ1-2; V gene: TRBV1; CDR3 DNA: TGCACCAGCTTAATGGCAGGTTCTAACTATGGCTACACCTTC; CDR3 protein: CTSLMAGSNYGYTF
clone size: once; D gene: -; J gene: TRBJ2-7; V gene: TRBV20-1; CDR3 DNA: TGCAGTGCTAGATGGGGGAACGAGCAGTACTTC; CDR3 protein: CSARWGNEQYF
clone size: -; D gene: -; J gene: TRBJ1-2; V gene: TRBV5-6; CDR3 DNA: TGTGCCAGCAGGGTCTTAACTAGGTCTAACTATGGCTACACCTTC; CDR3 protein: CASRVLTRSNYGYTF
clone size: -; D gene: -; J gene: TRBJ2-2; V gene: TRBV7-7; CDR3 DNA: TGTGCCAGCAGCTTAGCAGGGACGAACACCGGGGAGCTGTTTTTT; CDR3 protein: CASSLAGTNTGELFF
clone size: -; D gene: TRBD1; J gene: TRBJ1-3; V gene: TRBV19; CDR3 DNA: TGTGCCAGTAAGGTTGGACAGGCCGGAAACACCATATATTTT; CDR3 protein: CASKVGQAGNTIYF
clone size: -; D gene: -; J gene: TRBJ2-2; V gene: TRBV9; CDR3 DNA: TGTGCCAGTAGCGTAGTTATCGGTAACACCGGGGAGCTGTTTTTT; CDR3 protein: CASSVVIGNTGELFF
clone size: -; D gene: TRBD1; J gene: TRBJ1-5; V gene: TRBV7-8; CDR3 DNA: TGTGCCAGCAGCCCGACAGGGTTGGGCAATCAGCCCCAGCATTTT; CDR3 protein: CASSPTGLGNQPQHF
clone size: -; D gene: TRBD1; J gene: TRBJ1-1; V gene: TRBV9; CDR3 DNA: TGTGCCAGCAGCGTGCTACAGGGGTTCACTGAAGCTTTCTTT; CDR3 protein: CASSVLQGFTEAFF
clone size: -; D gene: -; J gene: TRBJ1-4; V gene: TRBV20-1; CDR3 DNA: TGCAGTGCTAGTACAGGCCGAGGTAATGAAAAACTGTTTTTT; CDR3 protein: CSASTGRGNEKLFF
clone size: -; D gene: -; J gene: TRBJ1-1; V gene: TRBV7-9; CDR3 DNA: TGTGCCAGCAGCTTACGATGGGGGGATGAAGCTTTCTTT; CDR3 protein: CASSLRWGDEAFF
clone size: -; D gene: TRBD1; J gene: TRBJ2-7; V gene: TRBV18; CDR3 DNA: TGTGCCAGCTCACTAAGGACAGGGGGCACCTACGAGCAGTACTTC; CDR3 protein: CASSLRTGGTYEQYF
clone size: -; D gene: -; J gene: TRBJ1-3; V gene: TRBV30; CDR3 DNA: TGTGCCTGGAGTTATGGCGGTGGAAACACCATATATTTT; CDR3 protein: CAWSYGGGNTIYF
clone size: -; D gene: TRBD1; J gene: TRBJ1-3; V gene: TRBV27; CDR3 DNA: TGTGCCAGCAGTTTAAGGACAGGGGGGGCAAACACCATATATTTT; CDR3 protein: CASSLRTGGANTIYF